These T cell receptor beta chains were read from a single sample in a study of blood T cell repertoires in COVID-19. Data came from immunoSEQ multiplex PCR; TCRdb stores just in-frame clones and leaves some out. In the table there are about 120,000 clones, 72% of which are singletons. Input material: peripheral blood. All receptors come from a woman aged 55-70 years with acute or convalescent COVID-19. CDR3s include the opening cysteine and the closing phenylalanine or tryptophan. The order of the fields is clone size, D gene, J gene, V gene, CDR3 DNA, CDR3 protein. The D gene is left open where the match is weak. Not every row has a clone size; where given, it reads once, few, many or a size class.

. TRBD1 TRBJ1-2 TRBV10-2 TGCGCCAGCAGTGAGTTAGTAGGCAGGGGGCTGCCTGGCTACACCTTC CASSELVGRGLPGYTF
. . TRBJ1-2 TRBV28 TGTGCCAGCAGTTCCGCGGGGGGCAACTATGGCTACACCTTC CASSSAGGNYGYTF
. . TRBJ1-1 TRBV20-1 TGCAGTGCTAGTACTCAGGGGCGGGGGGCCACTGAAGCTTTCTTT CSASTQGRGATEAFF
. TRBD1 TRBJ1-6 TRBV5-6 TGTGCCAGCAGCTTCGGGACAGGGAATTCACCCCTCCACTTT CASSFGTGNSPLHF
few . TRBJ2-3 TRBV7-2 TGTGCCAGCAGCGAGTCAGTGAGACGGACCACAGGTACGCAGTATTTT CASSESVRRTTGTQYF
many . TRBJ2-7 TRBV4-1 TGCGCCAGCAGCCCCCGAGCAGGATACTCCTACGAGCAGTACTTC CASSPRAGYSYEQYF
. . TRBJ1-2 TRBV5-1 TGCGCCAGCAGCTTGGACAGGCCAGACTATGGCTACACCTTC CASSLDRPDYGYTF
few TRBD1 TRBJ1-2 TRBV7-9 TGTGCCAGCAGCTTAGGTGGCGGGACAGCATATGGCTACACCTTC CASSLGGGTAYGYTF
. TRBD2 TRBJ2-1 TRBV25-1 TGTGCCAGCAGTGGGTTCCTAGCGGGGGCCCATGAGCAGTTCTTC CASSGFLAGAHEQFF
. . TRBJ1-1 TRBV15 TGTGCCACCAGCAGAATTAGACACATGAACACTGAAGCTTTCTTT CATSRIRHMNTEAFF
. TRBD2 TRBJ2-1 TRBV7-9 TGTGCCACCAGAGCGGGGGGGCTAAACAATGAGCAGTTCTTC CATRAGGLNNEQFF
. TRBD1 TRBJ2-1 TRBV7-3 TGTGCCAGCAGCCGTGACAGGGGGCAGTCCTACAATGAGCAGTTCTTC CASSRDRGQSYNEQFF
. . TRBJ2-3 TRBV6-1 TGTGCCAGCAGTGAGAGGACAGGGAGGGCAGATACGCAGTATTTT CASSERTGRADTQYF
. . TRBJ1-2 TRBV27 TGTGCCAGCAGCCCCCAGTGGCAGAGGGGCTACACCTTC CASSPQWQRGYTF
. TRBD1 TRBJ1-1 TRBV2 TGTGCCAGCACCCAGGACAGGCCGGAGAACACTGAAGCTTTCTTT CASTQDRPENTEAFF
. TRBD1 TRBJ2-1 TRBV25-1 TGTGCCAGCAGTGACTCCGGGACAGGCCTATACAATGAGCAGTTCTTC CASSDSGTGLYNEQFF
. TRBD2 TRBJ2-3 TRBV6-5 TGTGCCAGCACGAGCGGGGCAGATACGCAGTATTTT CASTSGADTQYF
. . TRBJ2-2 TRBV25-1 TGTGCCAGCAGTGACCCAGGGTCGAACACCGGGGAGCTGTTTTTT CASSDPGSNTGELFF
few TRBD1 TRBJ1-6 TRBV5-1 TGCGCCAGCAGCTTGGAATTGGGGACAGGCGGGAATTCACCCCTCCACTTT CASSLELGTGGNSPLHF
. . TRBJ2-7 TRBV6-2/TRBV6-3 TGTGCCAGCAGTTACTGGGCGGGATCCTACGAGCAGTACTTC CASSYWAGSYEQYF
. TRBD1 TRBJ1-3 TRBV7-2 TGTGCCAGCAGCTTAAGGACAGGGACTGGAAACACCATATATTTT CASSLRTGTGNTIYF
. . TRBJ1-2 TRBV5-3 TGTGCCAGAAGTACTCAGGGTTGGGGTGGCTACACCTTC CARSTQGWGGYTF
few . TRBJ2-2 TRBV4-1 TGCGCCAGCAGCGGCCCGGGAAACACCGGGGAGCTGTTTTTT CASSGPGNTGELFF
. . TRBJ2-1 TRBV2 TGTGCCAGCAGTGAATGGTCAGGGTGGATCAATGAGCAGTTCTTC CASSEWSGWINEQFF
few TRBD1 TRBJ1-5 TRBV7-2 TGTGCCAGCAGCTTAGTTGGGACAGAAGGCAATCAGCCCCAGCATTTT CASSLVGTEGNQPQHF
few TRBD1 TRBJ2-1 TRBV27 TGTGCCAGCAGTGGATCCGGGACAGGCCGTGGCAATGAGCAGTTCTTC CASSGSGTGRGNEQFF
. TRBD1 TRBJ1-5 TRBV7-8 TGTGCCAGCAGCCCGGGGACAGGGCGCAATCAGCCCCAGCATTTT CASSPGTGRNQPQHF
. TRBD1 TRBJ1-2 TRBV3-1/TRBV3-2 TGTGCCAGCAGCCAAAACCAGGACAGGGACGGCTACACCTTC CASSQNQDRDGYTF
. TRBD1 TRBJ1-4 TRBV7-9 TGTGCCAGCAGCACTGGGACAGCCAGCTATCGGGAAAAACTGTTTTTT CASSTGTASYREKLFF
. . TRBJ2-1 TRBV2 TGTGCCAGCAGCTACTACAATGAGCAGTTCTTC CASSYYNEQFF
. . TRBJ2-4 TRBV5-1 TGCGCCAGCAGCTTGGAGGCCAGCCCCAGGAACATTCAGTACTTC CASSLEASPRNIQYF
. . TRBJ1-6 TRBV9 TGTGCCAGCAGCCCCTTTTCGAGCCCCTCCTATAATTCACCCCTCCACTTT CASSPFSSPSYNSPLHF
. . TRBJ1-5 TRBV29-1 TGCAGCGTTGAATCGGGTGGGTCGGGGCAGCCCCAGCATTTT CSVESGGSGQPQHF